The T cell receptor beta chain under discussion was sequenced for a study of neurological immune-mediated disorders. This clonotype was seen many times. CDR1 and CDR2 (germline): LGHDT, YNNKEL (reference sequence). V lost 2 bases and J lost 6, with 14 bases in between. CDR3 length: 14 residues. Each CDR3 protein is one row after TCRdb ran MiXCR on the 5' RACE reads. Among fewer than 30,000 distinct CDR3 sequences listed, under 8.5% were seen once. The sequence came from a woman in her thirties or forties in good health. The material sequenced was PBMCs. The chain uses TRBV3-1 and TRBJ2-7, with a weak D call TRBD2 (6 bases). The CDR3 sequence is CASSQFVGGIEQYF. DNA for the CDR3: TGTGCCAGCAGCCAATTCGTGGGAGGAATCGAGCAGTACTTC.